This passage covers 15 T cell receptor beta chains from one sample sequenced in a study of OX40 agonist ivuxolimab in advanced cancers. The protocol was immunoSEQ multiplex PCR, while the TCRdb copy is restricted to in-frame clones and leaves out a portion. This sample has 90,000 to 100,000 clones, with about 96% found just once. The material sequenced was CD4+ or CD8+ T cells sorted from blood, taken in a trial of the OX40 agonist ivuxolimab. Every receptor here comes from an adult with an advanced solid tumor such as melanoma, head and neck, liver or kidney cancer.

The rearrangement uses TRBV27 and TRBJ1-5; 7 positions agree with TRBD1. The CDR3 spans 15 residues. Germline assignment: CDR1 MNHEY and CDR2 SMNVEV (reference sequence). V shed 2 bases, J shed 4 bases, and the junction held 5 bases outside the gene matches. DNA of the CDR3: TGTGCCAGCAGTTTAGGCAGGGGGTTGAATCAGCCCCAGCATTTT. Protein product: CASSLGRGLNQPQHF.

CDR3: CASRGGPSYEQYF. In nucleotides, the CDR3 is TGTGCCAGCAGGGGGGGACCTTCCTACGAGCAGTACTTC. The rearrangement links TRBV2 to TRBJ2-7; possible D gene TRBD2, 6 bases. This CDR3 is built from 13 residues. Trimming pared 6 bases from V and 1 base from J, leaving 10 bases between. Germline V gives CDR1 SNHLY, CDR2 FYNNEI.

The rearrangement links TRBV5-1 to TRBJ1-1; no reliable D call. Germline assignment: CDR1 SGHRS and CDR2 YFSETQ. V lost 0 bases and J lost 10, with 13 bases in between. The CDR3 has 13 residues. CDR3 region: CASSLETPLGAFF. DNA of the CDR3: TGCGCCAGCAGCTTGGAGACACCCTTGGGAGCTTTCTTT.

J is TRBJ2-7 and V is TRBV25-1; D ambiguous. Germline CDR1 MGHDK, CDR2 SYGVNS. CDR3 length: 12 amino acids. Trimming took off 4 bases at V and 10 bases at J, with 14 bases between the two ends. The CDR3 coding sequence is TGTGCCAGCAGTGTGGGGTGGTCACAACAGTACTTC. Translating gives CASSVGWSQQYF.

This chain uses TRBV4-2 with TRBJ1-5, with D perhaps TRBD1 (6 bases). Trimming took 3 bases from V and 11 from J, leaving 11 bases between them. Germline V gives CDR1 LGHNA, CDR2 YNFKEQ. The CDR3 spans 12 residues. The CDR3 sequence: CASSHGQKAQHF. In DNA form, the CDR3 reads TGTGCCAGCAGCCACGGACAGAAAGCCCAGCATTTT.

This chain links TRBV19 with TRBJ2-1; D may be TRBD1 (6 bases). From germline, CDR1 is LNHDA and CDR2 SQIVND (reference sequence). Trimming took off 3 bases at V and 5 bases at J, with 14 bases between the two ends. CDR3 length: 15 amino acids. CDR3 in amino acids: CASSINGGLNNEQFF. DNA for the CDR3: TGTGCCAGTAGTATTAATGGGGGCCTAAACAATGAGCAGTTCTTC.

This sequence joins TRBV4-1 and TRBJ1-1; D gene uncertain. This CDR3 spans 14 amino acids. The ends were cut back, 2 bases at V and 0 bases at J, with 7 bases in the middle. Germline V gene data show CDR1 as MGHRA and CDR2 as YSYEKL. The CDR3 DNA is TGCGCCAGCAGCCAAACTCGGATGAACACTGAAGCTTTCTTT. Residues: CASSQTRMNTEAFF.

This sequence joins TRBV19 and TRBJ2-3; 9 bases agree with TRBD2. CDR1 LNHDA and CDR2 SQIVND come from the germline V gene (reference sequence). The J segment lost 5 bases and the V segment lost 5 bases, leaving 8 bases of the junction unmatched. The CDR3 has 15 residues. CDR3 nucleotide sequence: TGTGCCAGTAGTTCGGGACTAGCAATTGGAGATACGCAGTATTTT. It encodes CASSSGLAIGDTQYF.

The genes are TRBV7-3 and TRBJ2-5, with D perhaps being TRBD1 or TRBD2 (5 bases each). Germline V lookup: CDR1 SGHTA, CDR2 FQGTGA. V shed 2 bases and J shed 2 bases, with 12 bases lying between them. The CDR3 spans 15 residues. CDR3 loop: CASSLAGGQQETQYF. CDR3 bases: TGTGCCAGCAGCTTAGCAGGAGGACAACAAGAGACCCAGTACTTC.

The chain uses TRBV2 and TRBJ1-1; no reliable D call. CDR3 size: 12 residues. The V end was cut by 8 bases, the J end by 0 bases, with 7 bases between. Germline V gene sequence: CDR1 SNHLY, CDR2 FYNNEI. The chain's CDR3 is CASARMNTEAFF. In DNA form, the CDR3 reads TGTGCCAGCGCACGGATGAACACTGAAGCTTTCTTT.

The rearrangement uses TRBV19 and TRBJ1-1, with 8 positions matching TRBD1. The germline V gene has CDR1 LNHDA and CDR2 SQIVND (reference sequence). The CDR3 contains 13 residues. The V and J ends lost 6 bases and 5 bases, in that order; junction bases with no gene match: 5. CDR3 in amino acids: CASSLTGETEAFF. In DNA, the CDR3 is TGTGCCAGTAGCTTGACAGGGGAAACTGAAGCTTTCTTT.

The rearrangement uses TRBV7-3 and TRBJ1-1, with D perhaps TRBD1 (5 bases). CDR3 length: 14 amino acids. Trimming took off 2 bases at V and 3 bases at J, with 10 bases between the two ends. Germline V gene lookup returns CDR1 SGHTA and CDR2 FQGTGA. In DNA form, the CDR3 reads TGTGCCAGCAGCTTAGGGACGGGTGACACTGAAGCTTTCTTT. The encoded protein is CASSLGTGDTEAFF.

CDR3 loop: CASSEGTVLTYGYTF. The CDR3 nucleotides read TGTGCCAGCAGTGAGGGGACGGTCCTCACCTATGGCTACACCTTC. The rearrangement links TRBV2 to TRBJ1-2, with a possible D match to TRBD1 (5 bases). The CDR3 has 15 residues. CDR1 and CDR2 from the germline V gene are SNHLY and FYNNEI. V was pared by 3 bases and J by 4 bases, with 15 bases between.

This chain uses TRBV27 with TRBJ2-7; the D gene is possibly TRBD2 (7 bases). Germline V gene data show CDR1 as MNHEY and CDR2 as SMNVEV (reference sequence). The CDR3 loop spans 14 amino acids. The V end was cut by 6 bases, the J end by 0 bases, with 12 bases between. The DNA for the CDR3 is TGTGCCAGCAGCCTCGGGGGGCCCTCCTACGAGCAGTACTTC. Its translation: CASSLGGPSYEQYF.

The chain couples TRBV28 to TRBJ2-1, with D perhaps matching TRBD1 (6 bases). Germline CDR1 and CDR2: MDHEN and SYDVKM. V shed 2 bases and J shed 4 bases, with 12 bases lying between them. The CDR3 contains 15 residues. The CDR3 nucleotides are TGTGCCAGCAGTTTACTACGGGACAATTACAATGAGCAGTTCTTC. Amino acids: CASSLLRDNYNEQFF. Full variable domain (outside the CDR3, taken from reference TRBV28 and TRBJ2-1): DVKVTQSSRYLVKRTGEKVFLECVQDMDHENMFWYRQDPGLGLRLIYFSYDVKMKEKGDIPEGYSVSREKKERFSLILESASTNQTSMYLCASSLLRDNYNEQFFGPGTRLTVL.